This passage covers 5 T cell receptor beta chains from one sample sequenced in a study of Graves' ophthalmopathy and Graves' hyperthyroidism. RNA transcripts provided the template for amplifying TCR beta CDR3 regions. First-round RT-PCR used HTBI primers; second-round multiplex PCR followed. TCRdb reprocessed the multiplex PCR reads with MiXCR, giving one entry per CDR3 protein. This table holds 500,000 to 600,000 distinct CDR3 sequences, under 45% found once. The specimen was peripheral blood or thyroid tissue (not recorded which). These receptors were obtained from an adult man with Graves' hyperthyroidism.

As concerns this clonotype: This may come from a read error, since a much larger clone is one base off. The chain is built from TRBV3-1 and TRBJ1-2; D might be TRBD1 (6 bases). The CDR3 is made up of 14 amino acids. The germline V and J ends were trimmed by 3 bases and 9 bases, with 17 bases remaining between them. Germline V gene lookup returns CDR1 LGHDT and CDR2 YNNKEL (reference sequence). The CDR3 region has the DNA TGTGCCAGCAGCCATGGGGGCAGTCGGCATAGCTACACCTTC. Its translation: CASSHGGSRHSYTF.

This rearrangement joins TRBV29-1 to TRBJ1-4; 7 bases are shared with TRBD1. The junction had 13 bases not matched to a gene; V was cut back by 8 bases and J by 7 bases. The germline V gene encodes CDR1 SQVTM and CDR2 ANQGSEA. The CDR3 contains 14 residues. This chain's CDR3 is CSYRFGTEVEKLFF. For the CDR3, the DNA is TGCAGCTACCGGTTCGGGACAGAGGTTGAAAAACTGTTTTTT.

The table lists this clonotype with a few counts. V is TRBV27 and J is TRBJ1-5; TRBD1 agrees at 8 bases. Trimming took 3 bases from V and 9 from J; bases not matched to a gene: 13. Germline CDR1 and CDR2: MNHEY and SMNVEV (reference sequence). The CDR3 length is 16 residues. This CDR3 is CASSFRSTGTGLPQHF. In nucleotides, the CDR3 is TGTGCCAGCAGTTTTAGATCCACCGGGACAGGTTTGCCCCAGCATTTT.

In regard to this clonotype: It is unclear where the CDR3 begins or ends on the DNA, so no DNA is shown, and the CDR3 is as TCRdb lists it. The J gene is TRBJ2-2, the V gene TRBV2; TRBD2 reflects the table's D call only, with no check against the DNA. Both ends counted, the CDR3 spans 24 residues. Germline loops: CDR1 SNHLY, CDR2 FYNNEI. CDR3 sequence: CASTSGRSGANVLTFGADTGELFF.

This clonotype was detected only a few times. The rearrangement joins TRBV15 to TRBJ2-4; 9 bases match TRBD2. The germline V gene encodes CDR1 LNHNV and CDR2 YYDKDF (reference sequence). Losses at the gene ends were 4 bases for V and 1 base for J; bases not matched to a gene: 5. The CDR3 runs to 16 residues. The CDR3 bases are TGTGCCACCAGCATCATAGCGGGAGCGGCCAAAAACATTCAGTACTTC. Amino acid sequence: CATSIIAGAAKNIQYF.